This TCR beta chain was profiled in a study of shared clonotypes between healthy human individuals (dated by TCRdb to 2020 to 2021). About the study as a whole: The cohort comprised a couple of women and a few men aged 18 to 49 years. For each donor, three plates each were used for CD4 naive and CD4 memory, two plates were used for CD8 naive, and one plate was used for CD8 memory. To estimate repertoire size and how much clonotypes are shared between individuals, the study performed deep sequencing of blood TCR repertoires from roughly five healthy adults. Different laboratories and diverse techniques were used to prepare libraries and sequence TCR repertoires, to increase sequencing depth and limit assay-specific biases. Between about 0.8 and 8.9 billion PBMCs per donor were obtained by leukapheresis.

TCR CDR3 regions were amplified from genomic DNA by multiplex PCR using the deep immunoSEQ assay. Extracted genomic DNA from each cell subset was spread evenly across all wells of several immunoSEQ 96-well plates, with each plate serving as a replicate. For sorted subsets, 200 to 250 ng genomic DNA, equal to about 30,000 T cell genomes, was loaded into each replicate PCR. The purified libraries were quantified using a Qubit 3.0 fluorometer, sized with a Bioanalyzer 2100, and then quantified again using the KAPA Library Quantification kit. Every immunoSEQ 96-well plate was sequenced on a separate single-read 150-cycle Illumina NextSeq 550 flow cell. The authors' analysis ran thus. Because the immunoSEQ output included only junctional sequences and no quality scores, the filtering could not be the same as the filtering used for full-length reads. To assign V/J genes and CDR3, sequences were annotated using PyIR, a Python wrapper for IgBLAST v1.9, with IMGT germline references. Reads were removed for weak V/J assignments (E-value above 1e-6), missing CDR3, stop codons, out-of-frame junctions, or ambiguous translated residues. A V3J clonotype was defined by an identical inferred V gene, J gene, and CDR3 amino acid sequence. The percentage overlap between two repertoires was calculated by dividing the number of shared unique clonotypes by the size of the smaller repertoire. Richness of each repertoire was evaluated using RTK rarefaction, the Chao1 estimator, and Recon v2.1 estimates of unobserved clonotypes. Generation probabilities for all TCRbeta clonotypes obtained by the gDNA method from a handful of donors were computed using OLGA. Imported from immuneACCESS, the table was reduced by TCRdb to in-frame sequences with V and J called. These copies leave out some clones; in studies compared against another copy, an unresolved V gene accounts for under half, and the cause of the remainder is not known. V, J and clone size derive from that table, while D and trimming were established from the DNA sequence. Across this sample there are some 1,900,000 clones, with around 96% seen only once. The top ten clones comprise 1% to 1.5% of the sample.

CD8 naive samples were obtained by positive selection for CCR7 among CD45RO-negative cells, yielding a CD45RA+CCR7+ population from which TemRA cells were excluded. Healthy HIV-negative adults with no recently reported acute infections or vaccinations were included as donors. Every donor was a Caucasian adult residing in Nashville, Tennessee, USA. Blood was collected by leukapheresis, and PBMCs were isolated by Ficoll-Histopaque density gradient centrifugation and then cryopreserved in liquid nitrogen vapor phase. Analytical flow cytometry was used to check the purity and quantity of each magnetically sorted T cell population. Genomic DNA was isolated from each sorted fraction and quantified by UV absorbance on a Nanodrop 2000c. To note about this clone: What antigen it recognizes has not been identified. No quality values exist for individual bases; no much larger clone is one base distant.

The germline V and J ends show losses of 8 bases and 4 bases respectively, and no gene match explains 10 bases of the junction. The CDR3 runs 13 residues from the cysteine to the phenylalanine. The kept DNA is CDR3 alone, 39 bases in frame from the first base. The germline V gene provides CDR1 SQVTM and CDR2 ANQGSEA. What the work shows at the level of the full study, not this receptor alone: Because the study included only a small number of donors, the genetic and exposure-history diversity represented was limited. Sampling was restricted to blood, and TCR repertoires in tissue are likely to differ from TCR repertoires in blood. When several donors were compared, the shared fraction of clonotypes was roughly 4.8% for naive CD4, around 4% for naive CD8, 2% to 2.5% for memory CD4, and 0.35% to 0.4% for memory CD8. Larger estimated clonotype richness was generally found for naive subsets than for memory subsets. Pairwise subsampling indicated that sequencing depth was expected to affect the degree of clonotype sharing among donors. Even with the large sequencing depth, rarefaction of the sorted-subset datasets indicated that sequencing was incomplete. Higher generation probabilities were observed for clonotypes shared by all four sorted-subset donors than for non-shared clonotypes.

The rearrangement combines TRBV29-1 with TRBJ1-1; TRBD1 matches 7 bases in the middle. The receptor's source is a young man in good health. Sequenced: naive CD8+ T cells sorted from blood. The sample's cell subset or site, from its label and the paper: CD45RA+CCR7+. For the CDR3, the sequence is CSTTGDVGTEAFF. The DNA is TGCAGCACTACAGGGGATGTGGGCACTGAAGCTTTCTTT.